The rows below give T cell receptor beta chains drawn from one sample of a study of technical replicates of blood from several donors. Sequencing was performed with immunoSEQ multiplex PCR; in TCRdb, only in-frame clones are kept and a portion is missing. The sample lists tens of thousands of clones, roughly 89% occurring once. The sample comprised T cells isolated from PBMCs. The origin of the receptors is a human donor in good health. The CDR3 runs from the conserved cysteine through the conserved F or W. A clone size is listed for some rows: how often the clone was seen (once, few, many), or a class if it is expanded.

V gene: TRBV29-1; J gene: TRBJ2-1; clone size: -; CDR3 protein: CSVEEREVNEQFF
V gene: TRBV6-5; J gene: TRBJ2-5; clone size: -; CDR3 protein: CASSYSRGQETQYF
V gene: TRBV9; J gene: TRBJ2-7; clone size: -; CDR3 protein: CASSVWTSGSEKYF
V gene: TRBV9; J gene: TRBJ1-2; clone size: once; CDR3 protein: CASSVGGGWDYGYTF
V gene: TRBV5-1; J gene: TRBJ1-3; clone size: few; CDR3 protein: CASSLDRGSGNTIYF
V gene: TRBV9; J gene: TRBJ2-1; clone size: -; CDR3 protein: CASSPLPAGVLNEQFF
V gene: TRBV28; J gene: TRBJ1-5; clone size: -; CDR3 protein: CASSVTGGNQPQHF
V gene: TRBV27; J gene: TRBJ1-5; clone size: -; CDR3 protein: CASSVAGLNQPQHF
V gene: TRBV4-1; J gene: TRBJ2-7; clone size: -; CDR3 protein: CATGEPGEQYF
V gene: TRBV19; J gene: TRBJ1-2; clone size: -; CDR3 protein: CASSRRGDGYTF
V gene: TRBV19; J gene: TRBJ2-7; clone size: -; CDR3 protein: CASSEQGGERYEQYF
V gene: TRBV6-5; J gene: TRBJ1-3; clone size: -; CDR3 protein: CASREGGNTIYF
V gene: TRBV27; J gene: TRBJ2-5; clone size: -; CDR3 protein: CASSTETSGRSRETQYF
V gene: TRBV5-4; J gene: TRBJ2-1; clone size: -; CDR3 protein: CASSRGDEQFF
V gene: TRBV4-3; J gene: TRBJ2-5; clone size: -; CDR3 protein: CASSQDTLGELAETQYF
V gene: TRBV29-1; J gene: TRBJ2-3; clone size: -; CDR3 protein: CSTRLAGDDTQYF
V gene: TRBV5-8; J gene: TRBJ1-2; clone size: -; CDR3 protein: CASSVPGGDNYGYTF
V gene: TRBV5-1; J gene: TRBJ2-1; clone size: -; CDR3 protein: CASSLLRETNEQFF
V gene: TRBV19; J gene: TRBJ1-2; clone size: -; CDR3 protein: CATWGWTGSPYGYTF
V gene: TRBV27; J gene: TRBJ2-4; clone size: -; CDR3 protein: CASSPAGEDIQYF
V gene: TRBV13; J gene: TRBJ2-5; clone size: -; CDR3 protein: CASSLLQAGLAAETQYF
V gene: TRBV11-2; J gene: TRBJ2-7; clone size: -; CDR3 protein: CASSLDFGTSGTYEQYF
V gene: TRBV7-2; J gene: TRBJ2-7; clone size: -; CDR3 protein: CASSRDLGDGYSGEQYF